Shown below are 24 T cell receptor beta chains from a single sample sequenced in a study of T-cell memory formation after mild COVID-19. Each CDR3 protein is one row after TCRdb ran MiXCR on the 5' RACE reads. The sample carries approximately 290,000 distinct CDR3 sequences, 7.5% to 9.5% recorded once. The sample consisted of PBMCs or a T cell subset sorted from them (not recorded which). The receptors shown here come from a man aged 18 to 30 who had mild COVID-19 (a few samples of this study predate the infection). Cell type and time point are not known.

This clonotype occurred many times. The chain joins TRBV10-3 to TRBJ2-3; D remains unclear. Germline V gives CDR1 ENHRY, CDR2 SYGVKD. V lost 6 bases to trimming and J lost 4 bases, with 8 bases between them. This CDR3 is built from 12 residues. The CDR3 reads CAIRGTPDTQYF. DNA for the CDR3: TGTGCCATCAGGGGAACGCCAGATACGCAGTATTTT.

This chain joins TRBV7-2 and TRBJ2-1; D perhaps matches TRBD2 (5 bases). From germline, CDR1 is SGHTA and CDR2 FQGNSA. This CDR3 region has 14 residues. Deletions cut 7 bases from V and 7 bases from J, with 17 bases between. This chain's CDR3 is CASTLGERGNEQFF. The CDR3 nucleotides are TGTGCCAGCACCCTGGGAGAGCGAGGGAATGAGCAGTTCTTC.

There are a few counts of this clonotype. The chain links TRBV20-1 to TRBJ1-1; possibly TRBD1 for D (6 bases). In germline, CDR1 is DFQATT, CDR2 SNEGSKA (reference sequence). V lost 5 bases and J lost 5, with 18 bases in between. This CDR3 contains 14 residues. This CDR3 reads CSAYLPGAATEAFF. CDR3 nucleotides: TGCAGTGCTTACCTTCCAGGGGCTGCGACTGAAGCTTTCTTT.

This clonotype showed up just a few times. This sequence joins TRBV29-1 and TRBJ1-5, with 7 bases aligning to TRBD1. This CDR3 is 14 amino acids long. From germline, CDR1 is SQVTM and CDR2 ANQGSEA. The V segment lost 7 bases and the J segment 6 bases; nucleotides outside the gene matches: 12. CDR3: CSDRQGILSQPQHF. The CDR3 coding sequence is TGCAGCGACCGACAGGGTATCTTGAGTCAGCCCCAGCATTTT.

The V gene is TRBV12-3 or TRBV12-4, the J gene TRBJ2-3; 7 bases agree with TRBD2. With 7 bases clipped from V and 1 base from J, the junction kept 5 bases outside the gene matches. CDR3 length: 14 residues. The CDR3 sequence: CASTLRGGTDTQYF. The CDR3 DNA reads TGTGCCAGCACCCTTCGGGGGGGCACAGATACGCAGTATTTT.

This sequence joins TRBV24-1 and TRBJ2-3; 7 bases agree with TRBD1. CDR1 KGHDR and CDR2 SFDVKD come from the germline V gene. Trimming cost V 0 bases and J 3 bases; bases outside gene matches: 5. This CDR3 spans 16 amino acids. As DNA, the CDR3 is TGTGCCACCAGTGATTTGACAGGGGTTGGGACAGATACGCAGTATTTT. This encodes CATSDLTGVGTDTQYF.

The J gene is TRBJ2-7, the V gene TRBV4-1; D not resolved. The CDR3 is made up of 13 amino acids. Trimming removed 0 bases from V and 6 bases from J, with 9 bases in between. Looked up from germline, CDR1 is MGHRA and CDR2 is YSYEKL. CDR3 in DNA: TGCGCCAGCAGCCAAGAGAAGGAGCGCGAGCAGTACGTC. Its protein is CASSQEKEREQYV.

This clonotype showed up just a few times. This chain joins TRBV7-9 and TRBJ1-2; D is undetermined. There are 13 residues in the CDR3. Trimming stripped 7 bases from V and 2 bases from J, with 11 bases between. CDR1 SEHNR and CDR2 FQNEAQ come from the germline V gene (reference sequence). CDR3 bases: TGTGCCAGCACCCCAGGCACCAACTATGGCTACACCTTC. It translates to CASTPGTNYGYTF.

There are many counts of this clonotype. The CDR3 region has the DNA TGTGCCAGCAGTTCCCGGACAGGAATCAATGAGCAGTTCTTC. Translation: CASSSRTGINEQFF. The chain combines TRBV12-3 or TRBV12-4 with TRBJ2-1; 7 nucleotides agree with TRBD1. CDR3 length equals 14 residues. V lost 4 bases to trimming and J lost 6 bases; unmatched junction nucleotides: 6.

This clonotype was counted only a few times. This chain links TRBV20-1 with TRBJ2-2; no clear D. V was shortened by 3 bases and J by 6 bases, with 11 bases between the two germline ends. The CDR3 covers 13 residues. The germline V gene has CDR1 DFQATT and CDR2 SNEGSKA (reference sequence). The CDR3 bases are TGCAGTGCTAGTCAGCTAGACCCCGGGGAGCTGTTTTTT. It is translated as CSASQLDPGELFF.

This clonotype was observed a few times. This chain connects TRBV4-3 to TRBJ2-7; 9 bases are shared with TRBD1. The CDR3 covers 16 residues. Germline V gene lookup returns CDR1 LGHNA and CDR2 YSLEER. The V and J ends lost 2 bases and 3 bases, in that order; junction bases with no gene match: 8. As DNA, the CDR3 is TGCGCCAGCAGCCAACTTCCGGGACAGGGAATCTACGAGCAGTACTTC. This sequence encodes CASSQLPGQGIYEQYF.

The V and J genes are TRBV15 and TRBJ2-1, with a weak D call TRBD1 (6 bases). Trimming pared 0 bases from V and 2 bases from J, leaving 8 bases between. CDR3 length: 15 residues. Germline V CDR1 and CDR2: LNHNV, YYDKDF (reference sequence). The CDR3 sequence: CATSRDGQTYNEQFF. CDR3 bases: TGTGCCACCAGCAGAGACGGACAGACCTACAATGAGCAGTTCTTC.

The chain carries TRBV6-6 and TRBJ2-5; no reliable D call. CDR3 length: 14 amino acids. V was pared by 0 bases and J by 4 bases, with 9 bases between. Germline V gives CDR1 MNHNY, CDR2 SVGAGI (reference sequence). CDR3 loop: CASSYSRSGETQYF. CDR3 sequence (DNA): TGTGCCAGCAGTTACTCACGGTCGGGAGAGACCCAGTACTTC.

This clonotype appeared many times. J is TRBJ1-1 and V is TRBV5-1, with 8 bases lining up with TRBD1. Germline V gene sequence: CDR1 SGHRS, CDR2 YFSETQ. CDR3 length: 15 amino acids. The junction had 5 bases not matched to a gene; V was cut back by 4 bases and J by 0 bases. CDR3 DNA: TGCGCCAGCAGCGACGGGACAGGTTTGAACACTGAAGCTTTCTTT. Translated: CASSDGTGLNTEAFF.

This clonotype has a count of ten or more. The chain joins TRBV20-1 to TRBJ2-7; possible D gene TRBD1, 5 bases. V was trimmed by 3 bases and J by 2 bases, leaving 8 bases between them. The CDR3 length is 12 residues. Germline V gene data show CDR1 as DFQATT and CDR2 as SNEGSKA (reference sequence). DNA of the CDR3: TGCAGTGCTAGGACAGCTGCCTACGAGCAGTACTTC. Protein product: CSARTAAYEQYF.

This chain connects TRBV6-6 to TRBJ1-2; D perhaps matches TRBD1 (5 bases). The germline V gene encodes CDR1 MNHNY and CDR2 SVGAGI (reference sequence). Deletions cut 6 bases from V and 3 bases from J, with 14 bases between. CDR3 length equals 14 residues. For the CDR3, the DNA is TGTGCCAGCAGCCCGGCCCAGGGAGACTATGGCTACACCTTC. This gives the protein CASSPAQGDYGYTF.

CDR3 loop: CASSPSGLSSYEQYV. Written as DNA, the CDR3 is TGTGCCAGCAGTCCTTCCGGGCTCAGCTCCTACGAGCAGTACGTC. The chain links TRBV6-6 to TRBJ2-7; D ambiguous. The CDR3 spans 15 residues. CDR1 is MNHNY and CDR2 is SVGAGI in the germline V gene (reference sequence). V was trimmed by 5 bases and J by 0 bases, leaving 14 bases between them.

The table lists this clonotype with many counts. The chain's CDR3 is CASSFGDRGNRYF. CDR3 nucleotide sequence: TGTGCCAGCAGTTTTGGGGACAGGGGTAATAGGTACTTC. The chain has TRBV12-3 or TRBV12-4 and TRBJ2-4, with 10 positions matching TRBD1. The CDR3 consists of 13 residues. V lost 3 bases, J lost 15 bases, and 8 bases stayed unmatched.

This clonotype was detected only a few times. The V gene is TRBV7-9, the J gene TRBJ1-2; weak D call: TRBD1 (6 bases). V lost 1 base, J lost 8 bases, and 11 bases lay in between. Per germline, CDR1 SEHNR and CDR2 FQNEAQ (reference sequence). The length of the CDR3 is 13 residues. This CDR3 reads CASSLEGGLGYTF. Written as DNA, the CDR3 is TGTGCCAGCAGCTTAGAGGGGGGACTAGGCTACACCTTC. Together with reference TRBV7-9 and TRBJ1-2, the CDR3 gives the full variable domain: DTGVSQNPRHKITKRGQNVTFRCDPISEHNRLYWYRQTLGQGPEFLTYFQNEAQLEKSRLLSDRFSAERPKGSFSTLEIQRTEQGDSAMYLCASSLEGGLGYTFGSGTRLTVV.

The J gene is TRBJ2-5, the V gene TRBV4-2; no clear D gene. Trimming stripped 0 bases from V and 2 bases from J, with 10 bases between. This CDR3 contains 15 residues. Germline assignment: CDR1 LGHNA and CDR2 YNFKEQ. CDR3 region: CASSQEGPEQETQYF. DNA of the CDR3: TGTGCCAGCAGCCAAGAGGGCCCCGAACAAGAGACCCAGTACTTC.

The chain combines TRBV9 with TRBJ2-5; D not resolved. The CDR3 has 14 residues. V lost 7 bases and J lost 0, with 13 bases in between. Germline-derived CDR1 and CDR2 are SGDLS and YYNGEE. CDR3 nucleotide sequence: TGTGCCAGCGGCCCAGGCGGTTACCAAGAGACCCAGTACTTC. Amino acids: CASGPGGYQETQYF. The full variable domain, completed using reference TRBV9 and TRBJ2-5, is DSGVTQTPKHLITATGQRVTLRCSPRSGDLSVYWYQQSLDQGLQFLIQYYNGEERAKGNILERFSAQQFPDLHSELNLSSLELGDSALYFCASGPGGYQETQYFGPGTRLLVL.

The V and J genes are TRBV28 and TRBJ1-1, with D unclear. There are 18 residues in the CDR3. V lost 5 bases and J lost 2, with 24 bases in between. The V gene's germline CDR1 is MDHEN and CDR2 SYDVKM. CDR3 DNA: TGTGCCAGCAGTCCTCCAAAAGTAGGGAGAAAGATTAACACTGAAGCTTTCTTT. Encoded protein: CASSPPKVGRKINTEAFF. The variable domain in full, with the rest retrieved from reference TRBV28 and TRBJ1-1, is DVKVTQSSRYLVKRTGEKVFLECVQDMDHENMFWYRQDPGLGLRLIYFSYDVKMKEKGDIPEGYSVSREKKERFSLILESASTNQTSMYLCASSPPKVGRKINTEAFFGQGTRLTVV.

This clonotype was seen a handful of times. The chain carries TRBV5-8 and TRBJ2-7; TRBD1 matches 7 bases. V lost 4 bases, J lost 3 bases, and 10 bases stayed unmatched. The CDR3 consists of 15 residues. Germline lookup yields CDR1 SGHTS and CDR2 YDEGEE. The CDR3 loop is CASSLTGVAGYEQYF. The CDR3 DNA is TGTGCCAGCAGCCTAACAGGGGTGGCGGGCTACGAGCAGTACTTC. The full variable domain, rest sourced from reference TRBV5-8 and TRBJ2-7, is EAGVTQSPTHLIKTRGQQATLRCSPISGHTSVYWYQQALGLGLQFLLWYDEGEERNRGNFPPRFSGRQFPNYSSELNVNALELEDSALYLCASSLTGVAGYEQYFGPGTRLTVT.

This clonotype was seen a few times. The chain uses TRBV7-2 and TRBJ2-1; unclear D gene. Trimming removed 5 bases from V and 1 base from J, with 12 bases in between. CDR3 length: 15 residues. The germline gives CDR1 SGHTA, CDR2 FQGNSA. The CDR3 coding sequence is TGTGCCAGCAGCCCGGCGGAGTGGTCCTACAATGAGCAGTTCTTC. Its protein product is CASSPAEWSYNEQFF.